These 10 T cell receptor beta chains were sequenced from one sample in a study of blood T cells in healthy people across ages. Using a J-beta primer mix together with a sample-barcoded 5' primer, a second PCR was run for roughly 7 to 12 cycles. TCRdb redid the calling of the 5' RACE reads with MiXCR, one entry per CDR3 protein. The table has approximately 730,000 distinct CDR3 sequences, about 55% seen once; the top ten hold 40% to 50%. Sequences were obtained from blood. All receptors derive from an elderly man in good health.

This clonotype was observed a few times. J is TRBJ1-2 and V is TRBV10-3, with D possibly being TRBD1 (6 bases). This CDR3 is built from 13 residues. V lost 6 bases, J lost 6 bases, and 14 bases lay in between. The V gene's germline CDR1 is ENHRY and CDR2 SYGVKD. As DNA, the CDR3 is TGTGCCATCAGGGCCCACAGGGATGATGGCTACACCTTC. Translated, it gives CAIRAHRDDGYTF.

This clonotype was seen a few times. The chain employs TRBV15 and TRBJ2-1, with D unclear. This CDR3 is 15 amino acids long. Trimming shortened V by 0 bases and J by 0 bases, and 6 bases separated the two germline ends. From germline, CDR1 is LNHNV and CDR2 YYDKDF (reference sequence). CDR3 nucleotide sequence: TGTGCCACCAGCAGAGATCTAAGCTCCTACAATGAGCAGTTCTTC. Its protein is CATSRDLSSYNEQFF.

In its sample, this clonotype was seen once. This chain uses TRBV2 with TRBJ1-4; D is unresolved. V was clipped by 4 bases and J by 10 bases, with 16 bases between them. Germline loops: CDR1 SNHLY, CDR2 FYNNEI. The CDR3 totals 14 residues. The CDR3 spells CASSAEGQMVKLFF. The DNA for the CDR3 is TGTGCCAGCAGTGCAGAAGGGCAGATGGTAAAACTGTTTTTT.

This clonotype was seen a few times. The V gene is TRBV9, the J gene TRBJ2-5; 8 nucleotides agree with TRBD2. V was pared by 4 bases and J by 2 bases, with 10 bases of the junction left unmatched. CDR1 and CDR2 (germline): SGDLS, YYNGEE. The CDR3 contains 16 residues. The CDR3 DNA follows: TGTGCCAGCAGCCCCAGGCTAGCGGGCGGGCAAGAGACCCAGTACTTC. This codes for CASSPRLAGGQETQYF.

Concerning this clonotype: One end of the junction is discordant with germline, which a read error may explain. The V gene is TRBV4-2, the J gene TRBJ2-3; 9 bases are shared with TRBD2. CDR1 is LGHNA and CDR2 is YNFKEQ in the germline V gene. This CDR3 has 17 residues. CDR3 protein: CAGSQDPLAGSHRYAYF. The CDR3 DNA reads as TGTGCCGGCAGCCAAGATCCCCTAGCGGGGAGTCACAGATACGCGTATTTT.

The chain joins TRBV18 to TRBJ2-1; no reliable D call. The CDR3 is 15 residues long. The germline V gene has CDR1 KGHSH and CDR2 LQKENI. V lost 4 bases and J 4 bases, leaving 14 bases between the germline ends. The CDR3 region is CASSLGPVAYNEQFF. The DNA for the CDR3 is TGTGCCAGCTCACTCGGACCCGTTGCGTACAATGAGCAGTTCTTC.

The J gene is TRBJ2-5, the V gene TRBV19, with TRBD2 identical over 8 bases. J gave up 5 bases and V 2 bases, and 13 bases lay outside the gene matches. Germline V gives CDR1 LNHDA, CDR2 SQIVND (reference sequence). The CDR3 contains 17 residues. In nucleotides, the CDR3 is TGTGCCAGTAGTATATGGGGAGCAGCGGGAGAAGGCGAGACCCAGTACTTC. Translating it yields CASSIWGAAGEGETQYF.

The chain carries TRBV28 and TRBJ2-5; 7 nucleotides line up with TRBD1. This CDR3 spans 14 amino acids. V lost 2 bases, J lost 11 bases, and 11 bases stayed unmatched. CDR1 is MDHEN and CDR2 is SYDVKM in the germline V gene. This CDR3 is CASSLDRDFYEQYF. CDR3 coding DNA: TGTGCCAGCAGTTTAGACAGGGATTTCTATGAGCAGTACTTC.

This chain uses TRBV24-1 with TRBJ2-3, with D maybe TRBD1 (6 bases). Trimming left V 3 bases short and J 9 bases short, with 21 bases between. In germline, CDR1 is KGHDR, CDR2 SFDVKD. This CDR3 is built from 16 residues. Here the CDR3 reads CATSDTDMTGHPTQYF. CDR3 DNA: TGTGCCACCAGTGATACGGATATGACAGGACACCCAACGCAGTATTTT.

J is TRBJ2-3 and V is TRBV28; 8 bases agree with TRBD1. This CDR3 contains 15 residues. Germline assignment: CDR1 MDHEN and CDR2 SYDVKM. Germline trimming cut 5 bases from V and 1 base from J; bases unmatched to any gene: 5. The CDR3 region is CASSPSGQGTDTQYF. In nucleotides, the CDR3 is TGTGCCAGCAGTCCGTCGGGACAGGGCACAGATACGCAGTATTTT.